This T cell receptor (beta chain) was recorded in a study of OX40 agonist ivuxolimab in advanced cancers. In the study overall: Patients received the agonistic anti-OX40 (CD134) antibody ivuxolimab. Findings and limits, study-wide: Specificity for antigen went undetermined in the expanded peripheral T cells. The CD4+ and CD8+ T cells in the blood had expanded clonally by week 6 at 0.1 to 3.0 mg/kg.

Autoimmune disease history or systemic immunosuppression barred patients. The CDR3 runs 15 residues. The germline V and J ends were trimmed by 5 bases and 8 bases, with 21 bases remaining between them. Germline values: CDR1 MGHRA, CDR2 YSYEKL. The assay was immunoSEQ multiplex PCR, and TCRdb's table has in-frame clones only and misses some. The sample lists roughly 59,000 clones; 90% to 95% were seen once. To note about this clone: Its antigen remains unidentified.

The clonotype originates from an adult with an advanced solid tumor such as melanoma, head and neck, liver or kidney cancer. Sequences were derived from CD4+ or CD8+ T cells sorted from blood, sampled in a trial of the OX40 agonist ivuxolimab. V gene TRBV4-1 combines with J gene TRBJ1-2, with D tentatively TRBD1 (6 bases). CDR3 coding DNA: TGCGCCAGCAGCACGACCGGAGGGGGAGGTCCCGGCTACACCTTC. Residues: CASSTTGGGGPGYTF.